This is a list of T cell receptor beta chains from one sample in a study of cytomegalovirus exposure and HLA in healthy donors. Sequenced by immunoSEQ multiplex PCR; TCRdb stores in-frame clones only, minus some. The data contain some 140,000 clones, 65% to 70% of them singletons. Sequencing was performed on PBMCs. Receptors originate from a human donor in good health. The CDR3 runs from the conserved cysteine through the conserved F or W. A D gene is named only where the DNA matches it firmly. Not all rows give a size; the values are once, few, many and, for expanded clones, a class.

cdr3_aa cdr3_nt d_call v_call cdr3_length clone_size j_call
CATSRDPTALYEQYF TGTGCCACCAGCAGAGACCCGACAGCCCTCTACGAGCAGTACTTC . TRBV15 15 few TRBJ2-7
CASSGTLNYGYTF TGTGCCAGCAGCGGGACACTCAACTATGGCTACACCTTC . TRBV28 13 few TRBJ1-2
CATMIRETEAFF TGTGCCACCATGATCAGGGAAACTGAAGCTTTCTTT . TRBV6-6 12 . TRBJ1-1
CATSRKLNTGELFF TGTGCCACCAGCAGGAAACTAAACACCGGGGAGCTGTTTTTT . TRBV15 14 . TRBJ2-2
CASSLLGTEGDGYTF TGTGCCAGCAGCTTGCTCGGGACAGAAGGCGATGGCTACACCTTC TRBD1 TRBV5-5 15 . TRBJ1-2
CASSEQGASGNTIYF TGCGCCAGCAGCGAACAGGGGGCCTCTGGAAACACCATATATTTT TRBD1 TRBV5-1 15 . TRBJ1-3
CASSVTATDTQYF TGCGCCAGCAGTGTAACAGCCACAGATACGCAGTATTTT . TRBV10-2 13 . TRBJ2-3
CASSQDYWESERDRGNYQPQHF TGTGCCAGCAGCCAAGACTACTGGGAAAGCGAGAGGGACAGGGGGAACTATCAGCCCCAGCATTTT TRBD1 TRBV4-2 22 . TRBJ1-5
CASSSGGPNSPLHF TGTGCCAGCTCCTCGGGAGGTCCTAATTCACCCCTCCACTTT . TRBV18 14 . TRBJ1-6
CASSLASSSYEQYF TGCGCCAGCAGCTTGGCGTCCAGCTCCTACGAGCAGTACTTC . TRBV5-1 14 . TRBJ2-7
CASSIGPDGYEQYF TGTGCCAGTAGTATTGGGCCAGACGGCTACGAGCAGTACTTC . TRBV19 14 . TRBJ2-7
CSVEGKAGDRYNEQFF TGCAGCGTTGAAGGGAAAGCAGGGGATAGGTACAATGAGCAGTTCTTC . TRBV29-1 16 . TRBJ2-1
CASSLGGDSSYEQYF TGCGCCAGCAGCCTGGGAGGGGACTCATCCTACGAGCAGTACTTC TRBD2 TRBV10-1 15 . TRBJ2-7
CASRALGDQPQHF TGTGCCAGCCGCGCGCTAGGCGATCAGCCCCAGCATTTT . TRBV6-5 13 few TRBJ1-5
CASHGDEKLFF TGTGCCAGCCACGGGGATGAAAAACTGTTTTTT . TRBV4-2 11 . TRBJ1-4
CASRSSGSKVYEQYF TGTGCCAGCAGGTCTAGCGGGAGTAAAGTCTACGAGCAGTACTTC TRBD2 TRBV28 15 . TRBJ2-7
CASSVTLAGGEQYF TGTGCCAGCAGCGTAACACTAGCGGGAGGAGAGCAGTACTTC TRBD2 TRBV9 14 . TRBJ2-7
CATSGSNAGYTF TGTGCCACCAGCGGCAGTAACGCAGGCTACACCTTC . TRBV15 12 . TRBJ1-2
CASSGKWLAGLNEQFF TGTGCCAGCAGTGGGAAATGGCTAGCGGGACTAAATGAGCAGTTCTTC TRBD2 TRBV28 16 . TRBJ2-1
CATRQGDEQYF TGTGCCACCCGACAGGGCGACGAGCAGTACTTC TRBD1 TRBV19 11 . TRBJ2-7
CASSFIATNEKLFF TGTGCCAGCAGTTTCATTGCAACTAATGAAAAACTGTTTTTT . TRBV27 14 . TRBJ1-4
CASSSNRDRVPEAFF TGTGCCAGCAGCTCTAACCGGGACAGGGTTCCTGAAGCTTTCTTT TRBD1 TRBV7-9 15 few TRBJ1-1
CASRRDSLGELFF TGTGCTAGCAGACGCGACAGCCTCGGGGAGCTGTTTTTT . TRBV7-7 13 . TRBJ2-2
CASSMDRPPGNEQFF TGTGCCAGTAGTATGGACAGGCCCCCTGGCAATGAGCAGTTCTTC TRBD1 TRBV19 15 . TRBJ2-1
CASSQLGVRGNQPQHF TGTGCCAGCAGCCAACTGGGTGTCAGGGGAAATCAGCCCCAGCATTTT . TRBV7-9 16 . TRBJ1-5
CASSTGQGENYGYTF TGTGCCAGCAGCACAGGACAGGGCGAGAACTATGGCTACACCTTC TRBD1 TRBV13 15 . TRBJ1-2
CASSLFGARGSGNTIYF TGTGCCAGCAGTTTATTTGGGGCCAGGGGATCTGGAAACACCATATATTTT . TRBV28 17 . TRBJ1-3
CATDSATYEQYF TGTGCCACGGACAGCGCAACCTACGAGCAGTACTTC . TRBV28 12 . TRBJ2-7
CASSQMRLVGNEQFF TGCGCCAGCAGCCAGATGAGGCTAGTTGGCAATGAGCAGTTCTTC . TRBV4-1 15 few TRBJ2-1
CASSLYEGGLYEQYF TGTGCCAGCAGCTTATACGAGGGAGGACTCTACGAGCAGTACTTC . TRBV7-2 15 . TRBJ2-7
CASSRDGARDNEQFF TGCGCCAGCAGCCGAGATGGGGCTCGGGACAATGAGCAGTTCTTC . TRBV5-1 15 . TRBJ2-1
CASSFTHGRNPYEQYF TGTGCCAGCAGTTTTACTCATGGGCGAAATCCCTACGAGCAGTACTTC . TRBV7-9 16 . TRBJ2-7
CASSLSGLAGVFPYNEQFF TGTGCCAGCAGCTTATCGGGACTAGCGGGAGTCTTCCCCTACAATGAGCAGTTCTTC TRBD2 TRBV7-9 19 . TRBJ2-1
CASSQAGWDRWQYF TGCGCCAGCAGTCAGGCAGGGTGGGATAGGTGGCAGTACTTC . TRBV23-1 14 few TRBJ2-7
CAISDLAGGDNQYF TGTGCCATCAGTGACTTAGCGGGAGGAGATAATCAGTACTTC TRBD2 TRBV10-3 14 . TRBJ2-7
CASSVASRSGNYGYTF TGTGCCAGCAGCGTAGCTTCCAGGTCGGGGAACTATGGCTACACCTTC . TRBV9 16 . TRBJ1-2
CASSVGGQGHTEAFF TGTGCCAGCAGCGTAGGGGGACAGGGCCACACTGAAGCTTTCTTT TRBD1 TRBV11-2 15 few TRBJ1-1
CSVETSVREQYF TGCAGCGTTGAAACGTCGGTCCGCGAGCAGTACTTC . TRBV29-1 12 . TRBJ2-7
CASSLEGVGSGSTDTQYF TGTGCCAGCAGCTTAGAGGGGGTGGGTAGCGGGAGCACAGATACGCAGTATTTT TRBD2 TRBV11-2 18 . TRBJ2-3
CASSPNGTPGPYNEQFF TGCGCCAGCAGTCCCAACGGGACTCCGGGGCCCTACAATGAGCAGTTCTTC . TRBV10-2 17 . TRBJ2-1
CASSLLGTGAYNEQFF TGTGCCAGCAGTTTACTTGGGACAGGGGCTTACAATGAGCAGTTCTTC TRBD1 TRBV27 16 few TRBJ2-1
CASSSQPGGQETQYF TGTGCCAGCAGCTCCCAACCAGGGGGCCAAGAGACCCAGTACTTC TRBD1 TRBV7-2 15 . TRBJ2-5
CASSLGHSNQPQHF TGTGCCAGCAGCTTGGGGCACAGCAATCAGCCCCAGCATTTT . TRBV5-5 14 . TRBJ1-5
CASSLGGHNTGELFF TGTGCCAGCAGCTTGGGGGGACACAACACCGGGGAGCTGTTTTTT . TRBV5-4 15 . TRBJ2-2
CASSFAGELFF TGCGCCAGCAGCTTCGCCGGGGAGCTGTTTTTT . TRBV5-1 11 few TRBJ2-2
CASSYQLLAPDTQYF TGTGCCAGCAGTTACCAGCTTCTAGCACCAGATACGCAGTATTTT . TRBV6-5 15 . TRBJ2-3
CASSLYLGQGADTQYF TGTGCCAGCAGCTTATATCTTGGACAGGGAGCAGATACGCAGTATTTT TRBD1 TRBV5-6 16 . TRBJ2-3
CASSQTDRGTEAFF TGTGCCAGCAGCCAAACGGACAGGGGGACTGAAGCTTTCTTT TRBD1 TRBV4-2 14 . TRBJ1-1